The clone carrying this TCR beta chain showed up just once. No antigen is known for it. Each sample gave at least 7 million isolated PBMCs. CDR1 DFQATT and CDR2 SNEGSKA come from the germline V gene (reference sequence). The CDR3 consists of 13 residues. Using a J-beta primer mix together with a sample-barcoded 5' primer, a second PCR was run for about 6 to 12 cycles. In TCRdb, the 5' RACE reads were re-called with MiXCR into one record per CDR3 protein. The sample holds over 1.5 million distinct CDR3 sequences, roughly 49% seen once. The sample comes from a study of blood T cells in healthy people across ages. Whole-study results and caveats: Estimates based on one million T cells were treated as lower bounds.

The sample consisted of blood. The chain combines TRBV20-1 with TRBJ2-4; the D is unclear. The J call is in doubt because the DNA end fits TRBJ2-7 better. The TCR originated in a woman aged 40 to 55 in good health. CDR3 amino acids: CSARKVPSYEQYF. In DNA form, the CDR3 reads TGCAGTGCTAGAAAGGTGCCATCGTACGAGCAGTACTTC.